A single TCR beta chain is shown here with its context. The sample comes from a study of blood T cell repertoires in COVID-19. Study information: The study drew acute and convalescent COVID-19 samples from the United States, Italy and Spain. The cDNA or gDNA used as material had been derived from T cells, B-cell-depleted T cells, or PBMCs.

V was shortened by 3 bases and J by 0 bases, with 12 bases between the two germline ends. The CDR3 is 16 residues long. From germline, CDR1 is SGHDN and CDR2 FVKESK. Authors' processing steps: Amplified reference gene primers provided the basis for estimating nucleated cell counts. Some clones are missing from TCRdb's copy, which holds only in-frame ones; the method was immunoSEQ multiplex PCR. V and J calls and clone size come straight from that table; D and trimming were deduced from the DNA. The sample holds about 50,000 clones, under 85% seen once. The TCR comes from a man in his forties or fifties with acute or convalescent COVID-19. The chain employs TRBV14 and TRBJ2-1, with D perhaps matching TRBD1 (6 bases). The specimen sequenced was peripheral blood. In DNA form, the CDR3 reads TGTGCCAGCAGCCAGGCAGGGGTCCGCTCCTACAATGAGCAGTTCTTC. Translated: CASSQAGVRSYNEQFF.